The source of this TCR beta chain is a study of T cells after yellow fever vaccination. The authors made TCR cDNA by 5'RACE template switching, adding a universal primer site and UMIs. A single record per CDR3 protein comes from TCRdb applying MiXCR to the 5' RACE reads. The data show some 200,000 distinct CDR3 sequences, with roughly 3.3% seen just once and about 3.3% held by the top ten. This clonotype was found a few times. The CDR3 has 16 amino acids. The V end lost 0 bases, the J end lost 2 bases, and 13 bases lay between the germline ends. Germline V gives CDR1 SGHRS, CDR2 YFSETQ. The clonotype comes from a man in his late teens or twenties who received the YFV17D yellow fever vaccine. The sample here was CD4+ T cells sorted from PBMCs, taken 10 days after the yellow fever booster vaccination. This chain links TRBV5-1 with TRBJ2-3, with unresolved D. The CDR3 DNA is TGCGCCAGCAGCTTGGTGGGGTGGCAGTACACAGATACGCAGTATTTT. It translates to CASSLVGWQYTDTQYF.